A single sample is the source of the 18 T cell receptor beta chains below, sequenced in a study of circulating and synovial CD4+ cells in juvenile arthritis. Clones were read by immunoSEQ multiplex PCR, and TCRdb kept only the in-frame ones, dropping some. Found here are roughly 13,000 clones, roughly 83% of them singletons; the top ten hold approximately 3.3%. Sequences were obtained from CD4+ T cells from synovial fluid. These receptors were taken from a human patient with juvenile idiopathic arthritis. Some clones in this sample may be carry-over from other donors' samples.

This clone is a singleton in its sample. The V gene is TRBV9, the J gene TRBJ2-2, with TRBD2 identical over 11 bases. The germline CDR1 and CDR2 sequences are SGDLS and YYNGEE. The V segment lost 0 bases and the J segment 2 bases; nucleotides outside the gene matches: 6. The length of the CDR3 is 18 residues. The CDR3 loop reads CASSVAASGGTNTGELFF. The CDR3 nucleotides read TGTGCCAGCAGCGTAGCTGCTAGCGGGGGGACAAACACCGGGGAGCTGTTTTTT. The whole variable domain, filled in from reference TRBV9 and TRBJ2-2, reads DSGVTQTPKHLITATGQRVTLRCSPRSGDLSVYWYQQSLDQGLQFLIQYYNGEERAKGNILERFSAQQFPDLHSELNLSSLELGDSALYFCASSVAASGGTNTGELFFGEGSRLTVL.

The genes are TRBV5-4 and TRBJ2-7; 8 bases map to TRBD2. The CDR3 spans 16 residues. The ends lost 4 bases at V and 0 bases at J; junction bases unmatched: 9. Germline V CDR1 and CDR2: SGHNT, YYREEE (reference sequence). The CDR3 spells CASSPGGETSSYEQYF. The CDR3 coding sequence is TGTGCCAGCAGCCCCGGGGGGGAAACCTCCTCCTACGAGCAGTACTTC. Full variable domain (outside the CDR3, taken from reference TRBV5-4 and TRBJ2-7): ETGVTQSPTHLIKTRGQQVTLRCSSQSGHNTVSWYQQALGQGPQFIFQYYREEENGRGNFPPRFSGLQFPNYSSELNVNALELDDSALYLCASSPGGETSSYEQYFGPGTRLTVT.

The genes are TRBV30 and TRBJ2-7, with 11 bases identical to TRBD2. Unmatched junction bases numbered 12, after V lost 0 bases and J lost 5 bases. CDR1 and CDR2 from the germline V gene are GTSNPN and SVGIG (reference sequence). The CDR3 is made up of 17 amino acids. CDR3 amino acids: CAWSVQVETSGKDEQYF. CDR3 in DNA: TGTGCCTGGAGTGTACAAGTCGAGACTAGCGGGAAAGACGAGCAGTACTTC.

This clone was seen more than once but under ten times. The chain recombines TRBV14 with TRBJ1-3; unclear D gene. CDR1 and CDR2 (germline): SGHDN, FVKESK. Between the trimmed V and J ends, which lost 0 bases and 0 bases, there was a span of 9 bases. The CDR3 sequence is 16 residues long. CDR3: CASSQDIGGSGNTIYF. In DNA form, the CDR3 reads TGTGCCAGCAGCCAAGATATCGGTGGCTCTGGAAACACCATATATTTT.

This clone has only one observation. V and J are TRBV5-1 and TRBJ1-5; 10 bases line up with TRBD1. The CDR3 consists of 14 residues. Germline V gene data show CDR1 as SGHRS and CDR2 as YFSETQ. With 5 bases clipped from V and 6 bases from J, the junction kept 5 bases outside the gene matches. This CDR3 is CASSPTGGVQPQHF. The CDR3 DNA follows: TGCGCCAGCAGTCCGACAGGGGGCGTTCAGCCCCAGCATTTT. The complete variable domain, with remaining parts taken from reference TRBV5-1 and TRBJ1-5, reads KAGVTQTPRYLIKTRGQQVTLSCSPISGHRSVSWYQQTPGQGLQFLFEYFSETQRNKGNFPGRFSGRQFSNSRSEMNVSTLELGDSALYLCASSPTGGVQPQHFGDGTRLSIL.

The chain uses TRBV6-5 and TRBJ2-7; 8 bases are a match to TRBD2. Germline V gene sequence: CDR1 MNHEY, CDR2 SVGAGI. This CDR3 has 14 residues. V trimming: 5 bases; J trimming: 4 bases; junction bases outside the gene matches: 7. This CDR3 reads CASSRTGGAYEQYF. CDR3 DNA sequence: TGTGCCAGCAGTAGAACCGGGGGGGCATACGAGCAGTACTTC.

The chain is built from TRBV18 and TRBJ1-5; TRBD1 agrees at 8 bases. Germline-derived CDR1 and CDR2 are KGHSH and LQKENI. The CDR3 is made up of 15 amino acids. V lost 3 bases and J lost 6; bases outside the gene matches: 7. The CDR3 here is CASSPGQGASQPQHF. As DNA, the CDR3 is TGTGCCAGCTCACCGGGTCAGGGGGCTAGTCAGCCCCAGCATTTT.

The chain joins TRBV2 to TRBJ1-2; D gene unclear. This CDR3 is 16 amino acids long. From germline, CDR1 is SNHLY and CDR2 FYNNEI. Trimming took 2 bases from V and 8 from J, leaving 21 bases between them. CDR3 residues: CASSERHGAGTWGYTF. CDR3 DNA sequence: TGTGCCAGCAGTGAACGCCACGGAGCGGGAACCTGGGGCTACACCTTC. The full variable domain, its missing parts supplied by reference TRBV2 and TRBJ1-2, is EPEVTQTPSHQVTQMGQEVILRCVPISNHLYFYWYRQILGQKVEFLVSFYNNEISEKSEIFDDQFSVERPDGSNFTLKIRSTKLEDSAMYFCASSERHGAGTWGYTFGSGTRLTVV.

The chain employs TRBV7-9 and TRBJ1-2; 9 bases align to TRBD1. V was clipped by 4 bases and J by 4 bases; unmatched bases: 7. The CDR3 spans 15 residues. Looked up from germline, CDR1 is SEHNR and CDR2 is FQNEAQ (reference sequence). The CDR3 region has the DNA TGTGCCAGCAGCTCTAGAGGACAGGGGAGCTATGGCTACACCTTC. Amino acid sequence: CASSSRGQGSYGYTF.

V and J are TRBV7-9 and TRBJ2-1; a possible D gene is TRBD2 (5 bases). V lost 2 bases and J 9 bases, leaving 8 bases between the germline ends. Germline lookup yields CDR1 SEHNR and CDR2 FQNEAQ (reference sequence). The CDR3 loop spans 12 amino acids. The CDR3 DNA follows: TGTGCCAGCAGCTTAACGGGGATTGAGCAGTTCTTC. Its translation: CASSLTGIEQFF.

This CDR3 reads CAWQRGLNYGYTF. The CDR3 coding sequence is TGTGCCTGGCAACGAGGGTTGAACTATGGCTACACCTTC. The chain carries TRBV30 and TRBJ1-2; no definite D call. Between the trimmed V and J ends, which lost 5 bases and 2 bases, there was a span of 12 bases. The CDR3 runs 13 residues. The V gene's germline CDR1 is GTSNPN and CDR2 SVGIG (reference sequence).

The chain couples TRBV29-1 to TRBJ1-1; D not certain. This CDR3 contains 11 residues. Germline V gene lookup returns CDR1 SQVTM and CDR2 ANQGSEA. V was cut by 6 bases and J by 9 bases, with 14 bases left in between. CDR3 protein: CSVLITGKAFF. CDR3 coding DNA: TGCAGCGTGTTGATAACGGGGAAAGCTTTCTTT.

The chain links TRBV6-5 to TRBJ1-1; 8 positions match TRBD1. CDR1 and CDR2 (germline): MNHEY, SVGAGI. V dropped 4 bases and J dropped 1; count of bases not matched to a gene: 2. The CDR3 totals 14 residues. The CDR3: CASSSGTGNTEAFF. In nucleotides, the CDR3 is TGTGCCAGCAGTTCCGGGACAGGGAACACTGAAGCTTTCTTT.

This chain connects TRBV4-2 to TRBJ2-5; D may be TRBD1 (6 bases). This CDR3 is 15 amino acids long. With 4 bases removed from V and 5 bases from J, the gap between germline ends came to 17 bases. In germline, CDR1 is LGHNA, CDR2 YNFKEQ. CDR3 region: CASSRPGQSGETQYF. The CDR3 DNA follows: TGTGCCAGCAGCCGCCCAGGACAGTCAGGGGAGACCCAGTACTTC.

The DNA for the CDR3 is TGTGCCAGCAGCTTGGGACAGGGGCTACTTAACTATGGCTACACCTTC. Amino acids: CASSLGQGLLNYGYTF. The chain uses TRBV5-4 and TRBJ1-2; 8 nucleotides align to TRBD1. CDR1 and CDR2 from the germline V gene are SGHNT and YYREEE (reference sequence). The CDR3 covers 16 residues. The junction had 5 bases not matched to a gene; V was cut back by 0 bases and J by 1 base.

The chain has TRBV6-4 and TRBJ2-2, with D tentatively TRBD2 (5 bases). Trimming cost V 6 bases and J 3 bases, with 14 bases left between them. The germline CDR1 and CDR2 sequences are MRHNA and SNTAGT. This CDR3 contains 15 residues. CDR3 region: CASREGRGDTGELFF. CDR3 sequence (DNA): TGTGCCAGCAGAGAGGGTCGTGGGGACACCGGGGAGCTGTTTTTT.

Here the CDR3 reads CASSQDGGHQPQHF. In DNA form, the CDR3 reads TGCGCCAGCAGCCAAGATGGGGGCCATCAGCCCCAGCATTTT. The V and J genes are TRBV4-3 and TRBJ1-5; tentative D call: TRBD1 (6 bases). There are 14 residues in the CDR3. Germline V CDR1 and CDR2: LGHNA, YSLEER. Deletions cut 0 bases from V and 5 bases from J, with 8 bases between.

The chain couples TRBV6-1 to TRBJ2-3, with 7 bases aligning to TRBD2. Germline V gives CDR1 MNHNS, CDR2 SASEGT. The CDR3 spans 15 residues. Unmatched junction bases numbered 10, after V lost 4 bases and J lost 6 bases. The CDR3 DNA follows: TGTGCCAGCAGTGGTGGGTCGGGGGGTTCGGATACGCAGTATTTT. Translated: CASSGGSGGSDTQYF.